This TCR beta chain comes out of a study of CD8+ T cells in alopecia areata. The sample's treatment: oral pan-JAK inhibitor, 5-10 mg twice daily. The study team obtained lesional scalp punch biopsies and peripheral blood from alopecia areata patients. The germline gives CDR1 MNHEY, CDR2 SVGAGI. This CDR3 is 15 amino acids long. J lost 5 bases, V lost 5 bases, and 6 bases had no gene match. RNA was extracted and reverse transcribed into cDNA as the sequencing template. The protocol was immunoSEQ multiplex PCR, while the TCRdb copy is restricted to in-frame clones and leaves out a portion. The profile shows 2,500 to 3,500 clones, approximately 79% of them singletons.

This sequence originates from a human donor with alopecia areata. The chain has TRBV6-5 and TRBJ2-7; TRBD2 aligns across 13 bases. Sequencing was performed on skin, taken at week 24, from a patient treated with tofacitinib. This chain's CDR3 is CASSLSLAGGDEQYF. For the CDR3, the DNA is TGTGCCAGCAGTCTATCACTAGCGGGGGGGGACGAGCAGTACTTC.